The TCR beta chain under discussion was sequenced for a study of shared clonotypes between healthy human individuals. Over several immunoSEQ plates, each subset's genomic DNA was distributed in even portions. Sequenced by immunoSEQ multiplex PCR; TCRdb stores in-frame clones only, minus some. Here the sample spans some 700,000 clones, about 90% being singletons. CDR1 is SGHVS and CDR2 is FQNEAQ in the germline V gene. Trimming removed 2 bases at V and 8 bases at J, with 10 bases between. This CDR3 has 13 residues. Material for sequencing was memory CD8+ T cells from PBMCs. As for subset: CD45RO+ cells pooled with CCR7-negative TemRA cells. This sequence originates from a man between 18 and 35 years old in good health. Some clones in this sample may be carry-over from other donors' samples. The rearrangement uses TRBV7-8 and TRBJ2-1, with no clear D. CDR3 bases: TGTGCCAGCAGCTTAAAAGTTACGCATGAGCAGTTCTTC. Protein product: CASSLKVTHEQFF.